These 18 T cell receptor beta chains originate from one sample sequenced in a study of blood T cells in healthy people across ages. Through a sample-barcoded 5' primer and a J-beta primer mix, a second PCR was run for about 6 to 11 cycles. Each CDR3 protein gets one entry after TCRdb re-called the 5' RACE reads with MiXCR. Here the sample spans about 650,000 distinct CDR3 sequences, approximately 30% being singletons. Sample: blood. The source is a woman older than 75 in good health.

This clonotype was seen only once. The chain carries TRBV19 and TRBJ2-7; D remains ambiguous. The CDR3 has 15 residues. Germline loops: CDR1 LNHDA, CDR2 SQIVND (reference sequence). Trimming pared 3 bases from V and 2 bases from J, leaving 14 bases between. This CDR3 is CASSIGSRGTYEQYF. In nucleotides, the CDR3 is TGTGCCAGTAGTATCGGGTCACGCGGAACCTACGAGCAGTACTTC. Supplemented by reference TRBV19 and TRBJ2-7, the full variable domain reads DGGITQSPKYLFRKEGQNVTLSCEQNLNHDAMYWYRQDPGQGLRLIYYSQIVNDFQKGDIAEGYSVSREKKESFPLTVTSAQKNPTAFYLCASSIGSRGTYEQYFGPGTRLTVT.

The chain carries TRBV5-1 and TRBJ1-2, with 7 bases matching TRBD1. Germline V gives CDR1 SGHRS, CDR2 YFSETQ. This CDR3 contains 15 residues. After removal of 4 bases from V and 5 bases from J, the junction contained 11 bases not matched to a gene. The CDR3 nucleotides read TGCGCCAGCAGCCCTACATTGGACAGGACGTATGGCTACACCTTC. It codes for CASSPTLDRTYGYTF.

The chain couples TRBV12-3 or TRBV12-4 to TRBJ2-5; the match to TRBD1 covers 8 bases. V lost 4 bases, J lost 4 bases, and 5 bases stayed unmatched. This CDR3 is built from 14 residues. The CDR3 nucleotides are TGTGCCAGCAGTTCTTGGACAGGGAGAGAGACCCAGTACTTC. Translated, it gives CASSSWTGRETQYF.

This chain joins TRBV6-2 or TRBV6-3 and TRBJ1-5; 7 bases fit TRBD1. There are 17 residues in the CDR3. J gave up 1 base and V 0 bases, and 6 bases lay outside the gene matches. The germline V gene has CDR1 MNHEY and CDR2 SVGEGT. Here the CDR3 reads CASSYSGTGVSNQPQHF. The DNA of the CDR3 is TGTGCCAGCAGTTACTCGGGAACAGGGGTAAGCAATCAGCCCCAGCATTTT.

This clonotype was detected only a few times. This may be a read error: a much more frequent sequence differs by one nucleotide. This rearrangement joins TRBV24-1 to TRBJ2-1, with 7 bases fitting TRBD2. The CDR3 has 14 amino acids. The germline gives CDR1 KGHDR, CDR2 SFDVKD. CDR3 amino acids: CTTSRGGSYNEQFF. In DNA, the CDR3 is TGTACCACCAGTCGCGGGGGATCCTACAATGAGCAGTTCTTC.

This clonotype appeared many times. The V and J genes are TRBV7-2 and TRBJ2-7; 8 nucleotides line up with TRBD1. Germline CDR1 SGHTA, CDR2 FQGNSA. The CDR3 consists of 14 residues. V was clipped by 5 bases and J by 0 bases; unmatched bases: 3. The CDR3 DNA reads TGTGCCAGCAGCCGGGACAGGAGCTCCTACGAGCAGTACTTC. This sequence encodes CASSRDRSSYEQYF. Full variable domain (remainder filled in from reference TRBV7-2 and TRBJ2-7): GAGVSQSPSNKVTEKGKDVELRCDPISGHTALYWYRQSLGQGLEFLIYFQGNSAPDKSGLPSDRFSAERTGGSVSTLTIQRTQQEDSAVYLCASSRDRSSYEQYFGPGTRLTVT.

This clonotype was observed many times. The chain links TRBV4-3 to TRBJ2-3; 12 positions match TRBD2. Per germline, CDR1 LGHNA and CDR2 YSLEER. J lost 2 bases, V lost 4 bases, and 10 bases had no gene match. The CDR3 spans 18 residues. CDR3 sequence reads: CASSRGTSGSQLTDTQYF. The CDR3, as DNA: TGCGCCAGCAGCCGAGGGACTAGCGGGTCCCAACTCACAGATACGCAGTATTTT.

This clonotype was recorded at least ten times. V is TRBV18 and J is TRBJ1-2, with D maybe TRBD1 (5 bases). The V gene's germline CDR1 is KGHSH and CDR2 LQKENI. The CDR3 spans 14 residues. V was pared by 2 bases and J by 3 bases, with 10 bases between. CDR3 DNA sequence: TGTGCCAGCTCACCATCAGGGATGGACTATGGCTACACCTTC. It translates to CASSPSGMDYGYTF. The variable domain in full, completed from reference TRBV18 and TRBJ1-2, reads NAGVMQNPRHLVRRRGQEARLRCSPMKGHSHVYWYRQLPEEGLKFMVYLQKENIIDESGMPKERFSAEFPKEGPSILRIQQVVRGDSAAYFCASSPSGMDYGYTFGSGTRLTVV.

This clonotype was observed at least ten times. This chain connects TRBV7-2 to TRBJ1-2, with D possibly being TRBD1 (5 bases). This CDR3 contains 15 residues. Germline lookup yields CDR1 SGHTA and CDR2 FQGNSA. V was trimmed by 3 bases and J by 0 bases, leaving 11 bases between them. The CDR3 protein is CASSLTASSNYGYTF. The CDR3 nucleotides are TGTGCCAGCAGCTTGACAGCGTCTTCTAACTATGGCTACACCTTC.

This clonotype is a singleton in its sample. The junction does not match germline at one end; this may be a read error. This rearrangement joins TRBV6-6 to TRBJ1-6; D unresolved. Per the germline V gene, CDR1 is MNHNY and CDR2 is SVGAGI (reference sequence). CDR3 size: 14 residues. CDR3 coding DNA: TGTGCCAGCGTAGGAAGCTCCTATAATCCACCCCTCCACTTT. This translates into CASVGSSYNPPLHF.

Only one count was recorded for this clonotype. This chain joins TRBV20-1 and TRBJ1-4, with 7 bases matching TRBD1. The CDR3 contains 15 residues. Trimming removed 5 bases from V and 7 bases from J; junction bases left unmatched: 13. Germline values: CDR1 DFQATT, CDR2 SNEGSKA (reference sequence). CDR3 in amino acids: CSAGSSGGGGEKLFF. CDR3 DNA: TGCAGTGCTGGGTCGTCAGGGGGAGGAGGTGAAAAACTGTTTTTT.

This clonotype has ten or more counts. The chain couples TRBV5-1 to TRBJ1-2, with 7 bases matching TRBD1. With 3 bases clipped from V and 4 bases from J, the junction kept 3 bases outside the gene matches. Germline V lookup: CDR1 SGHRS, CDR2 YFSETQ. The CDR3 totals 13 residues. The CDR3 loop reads CASSWDSGYGYTF. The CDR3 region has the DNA TGCGCCAGCAGCTGGGACAGCGGCTATGGCTACACCTTC. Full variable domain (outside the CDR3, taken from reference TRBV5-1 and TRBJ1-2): KAGVTQTPRYLIKTRGQQVTLSCSPISGHRSVSWYQQTPGQGLQFLFEYFSETQRNKGNFPGRFSGRQFSNSRSEMNVSTLELGDSALYLCASSWDSGYGYTFGSGTRLTVV.

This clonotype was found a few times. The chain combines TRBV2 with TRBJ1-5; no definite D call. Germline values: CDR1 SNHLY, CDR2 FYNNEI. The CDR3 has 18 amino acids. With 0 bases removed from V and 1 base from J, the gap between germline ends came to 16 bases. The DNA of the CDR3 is TGTGCCAGCAGTGAAGCGCTTCGGGAGGCTTCGAGCAATCAGCCCCAGCATTTT. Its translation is CASSEALREASSNQPQHF.

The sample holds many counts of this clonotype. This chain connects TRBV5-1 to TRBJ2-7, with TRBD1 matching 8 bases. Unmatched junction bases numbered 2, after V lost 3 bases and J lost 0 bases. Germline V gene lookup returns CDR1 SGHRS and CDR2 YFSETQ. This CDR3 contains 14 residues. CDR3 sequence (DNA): TGCGCCAGCAGCTACAGGGGGAGCTCCTACGAGCAGTACTTC. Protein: CASSYRGSSYEQYF.

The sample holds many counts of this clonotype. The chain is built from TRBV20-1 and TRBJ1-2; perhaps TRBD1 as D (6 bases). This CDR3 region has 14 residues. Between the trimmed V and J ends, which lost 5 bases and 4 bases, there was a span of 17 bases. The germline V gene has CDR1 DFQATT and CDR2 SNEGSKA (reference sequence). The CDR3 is CSALDRHTPYGYTF. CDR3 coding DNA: TGCAGTGCTTTGGACAGACACACCCCCTATGGCTACACCTTC.

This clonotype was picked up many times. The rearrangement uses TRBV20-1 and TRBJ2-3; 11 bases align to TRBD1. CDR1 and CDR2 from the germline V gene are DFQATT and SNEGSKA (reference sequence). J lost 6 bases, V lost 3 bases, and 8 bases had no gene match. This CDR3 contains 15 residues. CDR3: CSASSGQGAVDTQYF. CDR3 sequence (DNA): TGCAGTGCTAGCTCCGGACAGGGGGCAGTTGATACGCAGTATTTT.

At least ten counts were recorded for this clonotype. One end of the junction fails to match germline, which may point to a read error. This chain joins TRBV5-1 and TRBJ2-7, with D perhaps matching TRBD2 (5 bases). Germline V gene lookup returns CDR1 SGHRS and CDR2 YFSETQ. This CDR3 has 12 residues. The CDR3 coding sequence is TGTGCCAGCAGTCTGGACTTGTACGAGCAGTACTTC. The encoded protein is CASSLDLYEQYF.

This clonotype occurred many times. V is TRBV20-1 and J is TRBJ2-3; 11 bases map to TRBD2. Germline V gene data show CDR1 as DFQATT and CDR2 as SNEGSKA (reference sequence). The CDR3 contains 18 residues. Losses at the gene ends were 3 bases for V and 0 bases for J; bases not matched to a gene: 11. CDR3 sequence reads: CSASKASGGPTSTDTQYF. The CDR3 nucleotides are TGCAGTGCTAGCAAGGCTAGCGGGGGGCCTACTAGCACAGATACGCAGTATTTT.